This T cell receptor beta chain was recorded in a study of graft-versus-host responses after intestinal transplantation. Study observations and caveats: Peak GvH clone levels in circulation were associated with early post-transplant HvG declines.

The junction had 8 bases not matched to a gene; V was cut back by 7 bases and J by 8 bases. This CDR3 has 15 residues. Germline assignment: CDR1 MNHNY and CDR2 SVGAGI (reference sequence). Details on this clone: The target antigen is unknown.

Libraries were prepared by immunoSEQ multiplex PCR; TCRdb keeps only in-frame clonotypes and omits some of them. The sample has roughly 51,000 clones; more than 80% are singletons. This rearrangement joins TRBV6-6 to TRBJ1-4, with TRBD1 matching 12 bases. This sequence was found in a human donor who was the organ donor for an intestinal transplant. The sequencing used unstimulated CD4+ T cells sorted from spleen or lymph node cells, collected before transplant. CDR3 nucleotides: TGTGCCAGCATCAACGATGGGACAGGGGGCGAAAAACTGTTTTTT. Translation: CASINDGTGGEKLFF.